This T cell receptor (beta chain) was recorded in a study of regulatory T cells in long-lasting Graves disease. This clonotype was recorded many times. Time point defined: newly diagnosed GD, antithyroid drugs for less than 3 months. RNA isolated from PBMCs was used to make the TCR library. Sequencing libraries for TCR beta were prepared with iRepertoire HTBI primers and Arm-PCR of CDR3 regions. From the multiplex PCR reads, TCRdb called clonotypes with MiXCR, one entry per CDR3 protein. The table lists around 400,000 distinct CDR3 sequences, about 11% of them singletons. The CDR3 consists of 15 residues. The trim removed 7 bases at V and 7 bases at J, leaving 11 bases unmatched. CDR1 and CDR2 (germline): SGHVS, FQNEAQ. The sample was also linked to a second study, of T cells in Graves' hyperthyroidism and ophthalmopathy.

This receptor was identified in a woman between 18 and 29 years old with Graves disease. The source material was peripheral blood mononuclear cells (PBMCs), sampled at new diagnosis, from a patient treated with antithyroid drugs. The rearrangement links TRBV7-8 to TRBJ2-2; 8 nucleotides agree with TRBD2. The CDR3 bases are TGTGCCAGCAACACCGGGACTAGGATACACGGGGAGCTGTTTTTT. Protein: CASNTGTRIHGELFF.